This TCR beta chain comes out of a study of radiation and T cells in renal cell carcinoma. Overall study findings and caveats: Pretreatment tumor biopsies were lacking, so baseline clonotypes are unknown.

This CDR3 is 16 amino acids long. Trimming cost V 8 bases and J 4 bases; bases outside gene matches: 15. Germline V gives CDR1 SNHLY, CDR2 FYNNEI. A word on this clone: Its antigen is as yet unknown.

This sample's time point: blood 2 weeks post-SBRT. Stated treatment: 15 Gy SBRT to primary tumor, nephrectomy 4 weeks later. This table comes from immunoSEQ multiplex PCR, and its TCRdb copy is limited to in-frame clones, with some not included. The table records some 150,000 clones, 80% to 90% of them present only once. The sequence was collected from a woman aged 45-59 years with renal cell carcinoma. The rearrangement links TRBV2 to TRBJ2-3; 7 bases are a match to TRBD1. Here the sequenced sample was blood, taken from a patient whose treatment included radiotherapy and nephrectomy. CDR3: CASCVEGAGTPDTQYF. CDR3 nucleotides: TGTGCCAGCTGCGTAGAGGGGGCAGGTACCCCAGATACGCAGTATTTT.